This T cell receptor (beta chain) emerged from a study of blood T cells in healthy people across ages. Using a J-beta primer mix together with a sample-barcoded 5' primer, a second PCR was run for roughly 6 to 12 cycles. Every cDNA was tagged by a template-switch adaptor with 12 random nucleotides. TCRdb reprocessed the 5' RACE reads via MiXCR and lists one record per CDR3 protein. The data contain some 1.6 million distinct CDR3 sequences, 30% to 40% of them singletons. Study-level results: Naive CD4+ cell counts and diversity both ran higher in long-lived than in aged donors. While age rose, TCR beta diversity per million T cells dropped in a roughly linear way.

The V segment lost 6 bases and the J segment 2 bases; nucleotides outside the gene matches: 7. The CDR3 is 14 amino acids. Germline V gene lookup returns CDR1 LGHDT and CDR2 YNNKEL (reference sequence). Isolated per sample were at least 6 million PBMCs. A remark on this clonotype: Its antigen is undetermined.

The TCR comes from a woman aged 25 to 45 in good health. The chain uses TRBV3-1 and TRBJ2-7, with TRBD2 matching over 7 bases. The sample consisted of blood. This CDR3 reads CASRPGLKPYEQYF. For the CDR3, the DNA is TGTGCCAGCAGACCGGGACTAAAACCCTACGAGCAGTACTTC.